The 16 T cell receptor beta chains given below trace back to one sample, sequenced in a study of T cells in tuberculosis. Sequencing was performed with immunoSEQ multiplex PCR; in TCRdb, only in-frame clones are kept and a portion is missing. The data contain 30,000 to 45,000 clones, 90% to 95% of them singletons. Sequenced material: PBMCs. Source of these receptors: a donor between 10 and 35 years old with latent tuberculosis or without tuberculosis infection. Some clones in this sample may be carry-over from other donors' samples.

The chain's CDR3 is CASSQHRGLNNEQFF. The DNA of the CDR3 is TGTGCCAGCAGCCAGCACAGGGGTTTAAACAATGAGCAGTTCTTC. The chain links TRBV14 to TRBJ2-1, with 7 bases that match TRBD1. The trim removed 3 bases at V and 5 bases at J, leaving 7 bases unmatched. CDR1 is SGHDN and CDR2 is FVKESK in the germline V gene. This CDR3 is built from 15 residues.

This clone was observed a single time. Other DNA sequences in this specimen translate into the identical CDR3. The chain uses TRBV2 and TRBJ2-3, with 8 bases matching TRBD2. The V gene end was trimmed by 5 bases and the J gene end by 4 bases; junction bases not matched to a gene: 8. This CDR3 spans 15 amino acids. Germline CDR1 is SNHLY and CDR2 is FYNNEI. CDR3 protein: CASSPRTSRADTQYF. CDR3 DNA sequence: TGTGCCAGCAGTCCCAGGACTAGCAGAGCAGATACGCAGTATTTT.

The chain couples TRBV6-5 to TRBJ1-6, with TRBD1 matching 8 bases. Looked up from germline, CDR1 is MNHEY and CDR2 is SVGAGI. V shed 6 bases and J 7 bases; nucleotides not matched to a gene: 5. The CDR3 is 14 residues long. CDR3 sequence (DNA): TGTGCCAGCAGGTTAGACAGGGGCAATTCACCCCTCCACTTT. Protein product: CASRLDRGNSPLHF.

This chain connects TRBV6-6 to TRBJ1-2, with 7 bases identical to TRBD1. This CDR3 comprises 15 residues. Looked up from germline, CDR1 is MNHNY and CDR2 is SVGAGI (reference sequence). With 0 bases clipped from V and 5 bases from J, the junction kept 6 bases outside the gene matches. The DNA of the CDR3 is TGTGCCAGCAGTTACTCATCAGGGGGTGATTATGGCTACACCTTC. This sequence encodes CASSYSSGGDYGYTF.

V and J are TRBV11-2 and TRBJ2-7; 13 positions agree with TRBD2. In germline, CDR1 is SGHAT, CDR2 FQNNGV. The CDR3 has 16 amino acids. With V trimmed by 5 bases and J by 7 bases, 11 bases remained unmatched. Here the CDR3 reads CASSASGTSGVGEQYF. In DNA form, the CDR3 reads TGTGCCAGCAGCGCCTCCGGGACTAGCGGGGTTGGTGAGCAGTACTTC.

This clone turned up a few times. The chain employs TRBV7-9 and TRBJ1-5, with D tentatively TRBD1 (5 bases). The CDR3 totals 15 residues. Per the germline V gene, CDR1 is SEHNR and CDR2 is FQNEAQ (reference sequence). V lost 3 bases and J lost 4, with 13 bases in between. The CDR3 region is CASSLQGAENQPQHF. The CDR3 DNA is TGTGCCAGCAGCTTGCAGGGTGCCGAGAATCAGCCCCAGCATTTT.

V usage is TRBV13 and J usage is TRBJ1-1; D is unclear. The CDR3 has 15 residues. In germline, CDR1 is PRHDT, CDR2 FYEKMQ (reference sequence). The germline V and J ends were trimmed by 0 bases and 4 bases, with 12 bases remaining between them. The CDR3 bases are TGTGCCAGCAGCTTAGGTAGTTTACGAATCACTGAAGCTTTCTTT. Its protein product is CASSLGSLRITEAFF.

The chain has TRBV27 and TRBJ2-7, with unresolved D. Trimming took 2 bases from V and 0 from J, leaving 5 bases between them. The CDR3 consists of 13 residues. Germline V gene sequence: CDR1 MNHEY, CDR2 SMNVEV (reference sequence). As DNA, the CDR3 is TGTGCCAGCAGTTTAACACCCTCCTACGAGCAGTACTTC. This sequence encodes CASSLTPSYEQYF.

The chain recombines TRBV7-2 with TRBJ1-5; 7 positions agree with TRBD1. The junction had 15 bases not matched to a gene; V was cut back by 5 bases and J by 8 bases. The V gene's germline CDR1 is SGHTA and CDR2 FQGNSA. The CDR3 is 16 residues long. CDR3: CASSLNLQTGIKPQHF. CDR3 coding DNA: TGTGCCAGCAGCCTCAACCTCCAGACAGGGATAAAGCCCCAGCATTTT.

The chain recombines TRBV6-5 with TRBJ1-3; D call uncertain. The CDR3 runs 15 residues. Germline lookup yields CDR1 MNHEY and CDR2 SVGAGI. V was pared by 6 bases and J by 0 bases, with 12 bases between. CDR3 sequence reads: CASRLNLASGNTIYF. The CDR3 nucleotides are TGTGCCAGCAGACTAAACTTAGCCTCTGGAAACACCATATATTTT.

This chain links TRBV15 with TRBJ1-2, with D uncertain. Trimming removed 0 bases from V and 6 bases from J, with 11 bases in between. The V gene's germline CDR1 is LNHNV and CDR2 YYDKDF (reference sequence). There are 14 residues in the CDR3. CDR3 amino acids: CATSRDDILDGYTF. CDR3 sequence (DNA): TGTGCCACCAGCAGAGATGACATCCTCGATGGCTACACCTTC.

The chain couples TRBV5-1 to TRBJ2-5; D not certain. The V gene's germline CDR1 is SGHRS and CDR2 YFSETQ. Deletions cut 2 bases from V and 5 bases from J, with 4 bases between. The CDR3 consists of 11 residues. The CDR3: CASSFRETQYF. Here the CDR3 DNA reads TGCGCCAGCAGCTTTCGTGAGACCCAGTACTTC.

The chain is built from TRBV5-6 and TRBJ1-6; 7 positions match TRBD1. Germline V lookup: CDR1 SGHDT, CDR2 YYEEEE. V trimming: 3 bases; J trimming: 7 bases; junction bases outside the gene matches: 4. The CDR3 is 14 residues long. The CDR3 region is CASSYRDRNSPLHF. The CDR3, as DNA: TGTGCCAGCAGCTACCGGGACAGAAATTCACCCCTCCACTTT.

The rearrangement joins TRBV5-1 to TRBJ2-6; D is possibly TRBD1 (5 bases). The V gene lost 5 bases and the J gene lost 4 bases, with 13 bases spanning the gap. Per the germline V gene, CDR1 is SGHRS and CDR2 is YFSETQ. This CDR3 region has 15 residues. The CDR3 nucleotides are TGCGCCAGCAGTCACGGACATCCCGGGGCCAACGTCCTGACTTTC. Its protein product is CASSHGHPGANVLTF.

The chain recombines TRBV11-2 with TRBJ1-3; D remains unclear. This CDR3 region has 14 residues. V was clipped by 1 base and J by 0 bases, with 4 bases between them. Germline lookup yields CDR1 SGHAT and CDR2 FQNNGV. The CDR3 sequence: CASSLGSSGNTIYF. In DNA, the CDR3 is TGTGCCAGCAGCTTAGGGAGCTCTGGAAACACCATATATTTT.

In DNA form, the CDR3 reads TGTGCCAGTACCAATGGGGCAGGGTATCAGCCCCAGCATTTT. Protein: CASTNGAGYQPQHF. J is TRBJ1-5 and V is TRBV19; a possible D gene is TRBD1 (5 bases). Germline V gene data show CDR1 as LNHDA and CDR2 as SQIVND (reference sequence). The CDR3 sequence is 14 residues long. The V end lost 7 bases, the J end lost 5 bases, and 15 bases lay between the germline ends.